Each of the 4 T cell receptor beta chains below was sequenced from the same sample in a study of Ad26.COV2.S vaccination and SARS-CoV-2 variants. Treatment meaning: some 19 received Ad26.COV2.S at low or high dose, single or two shots; about 5 received placebo; per-sample allocation not given. Following the first vaccine or placebo injection, samples were taken on day 63. The protocol was immunoSEQ multiplex PCR, while the TCRdb copy is restricted to in-frame clones and leaves out a portion. This table has about 420,000 clones, roughly 90% appearing once. The sequencing here drew on peripheral blood, taken in a trial of Ad26.COV2.S vaccine versus placebo. These receptors all come from a person aged 18-60 years who received the Ad26.COV2.S COVID-19 vaccine or a placebo.

The chain couples TRBV29-1 to TRBJ1-2; D perhaps matches TRBD1 (5 bases). The CDR3 runs 11 residues. Trimming pared 4 bases from V and 8 bases from J, leaving 11 bases between. In germline, CDR1 is SQVTM, CDR2 ANQGSEA. Here the CDR3 reads CSVGGLLGYTF. CDR3 nucleotide sequence: TGCAGCGTTGGGGGCCTCCTGGGCTACACCTTC.

V is TRBV10-3 and J is TRBJ2-1, with TRBD2 as a possible D gene (6 bases). The CDR3 extends over 14 amino acids. V was clipped by 2 bases and J by 5 bases, with 10 bases between them. Looked up from germline, CDR1 is ENHRY and CDR2 is SYGVKD. In DNA, the CDR3 is TGTGCCATCAGTGAGGGTAGCGGTAACAATGAGCAGTTCTTC. It translates to CAISEGSGNNEQFF.

The J gene is TRBJ1-1, the V gene TRBV10-3, with D unclear. The length of the CDR3 is 13 residues. V lost 0 bases and J lost 1, with 3 bases in between. Germline assignment: CDR1 ENHRY and CDR2 SYGVKD. This CDR3 reads CAISESWNTEAFF. In nucleotides, the CDR3 is TGTGCCATCAGTGAGTCGTGGAACACTGAAGCTTTCTTT.

The chain is built from TRBV27 and TRBJ1-1; tentatively, D is TRBD1 (5 bases). Trimming cost V 3 bases and J 2 bases, with 10 bases left between them. The length of the CDR3 is 14 residues. The germline gives CDR1 MNHEY, CDR2 SMNVEV (reference sequence). CDR3 residues: CASSLRGDNTEAFF. CDR3 DNA sequence: TGTGCCAGCAGTTTGAGGGGAGACAACACTGAAGCTTTCTTT.